The TCR beta chain under discussion was sequenced for a study of human T cells and chemical hapten exposure. This clonotype was counted only a few times. What it recognizes is unknown. MiXCR was run by TCRdb on the RACE reads, yielding one entry per CDR3 protein. Of about 400,000 distinct CDR3 sequences listed, about 6% are singletons. V lost 5 bases and J lost 6, with 17 bases in between. This CDR3 is built from 15 residues. The germline V gene encodes CDR1 MDHEN and CDR2 SYDVKM. Findings of the study overall: Versus controls, significantly more large CDR3 similarity clusters arose from expanded TCRs. All donors were alopecia patients, so their immunity may differ from that of healthy people.

This sample's time point: patch test 2, 6 weeks after DPC sensitization. Documented treatment: therapeutic diphenylcyclopropenone sensitization with weekly scalp DPC. At every patch-test visit, blood was drawn before the patch test was applied. The template was total RNA from unfractionated whole blood. Source: whole blood, taken in connection with sensitization to the hapten diphenylcyclopropenone (DPC). The source of this sequence is a woman younger than 35 with alopecia areata. Some clones in this sample may be carry-over from other donors' samples. The chain employs TRBV28 and TRBJ1-3; D is possibly TRBD1 (6 bases). DNA for the CDR3: TGTGCCAGCAGTACTACAGGGACGGTGGAAAACACCATATATTTT. Its translation: CASSTTGTVENTIYF.